This T cell receptor beta chain derives from a study of molecular identifiers for immune sequencing clone quantification. Germline CDR1 DFQATT, CDR2 SNEGSKA (reference sequence). Trimming cost V 5 bases and J 11 bases; bases outside gene matches: 9. The CDR3 is made up of 12 amino acids. This clonotype was detected many times. Its specificity is not known. Findings and limits, study-wide: Effector cells had over 98% of their molecules in clones above 20 RNA copies, while naive cells had under 1%.

TCRdb reanalysed the PCR reads using MiXCR and keeps one entry per CDR3 protein. The table records tens of thousands of distinct CDR3 sequences, 15% to 20% of them present only once. Sorting isolated naive CD8 T cells as CD8+CD4-CCR7+CD45RA+ events. The sequenced sample consisted of naive CD8+ T cells from blood, with Jurkat cell RNA spiked in. Regarding subset: FACS-sorted CD8+CD4-CCR7+CD45RA+ naive T cells. This TCR was recovered from a human donor in good health. Some libraries in this study had Jurkat cell RNA spiked in. The genes are TRBV20-1 and TRBJ1-5; 7 positions agree with TRBD1. The CDR3 loop reads CSASRDREAQHF. The CDR3 DNA reads TGCAGTGCTTCCCGAGACAGGGAGGCCCAGCATTTT.